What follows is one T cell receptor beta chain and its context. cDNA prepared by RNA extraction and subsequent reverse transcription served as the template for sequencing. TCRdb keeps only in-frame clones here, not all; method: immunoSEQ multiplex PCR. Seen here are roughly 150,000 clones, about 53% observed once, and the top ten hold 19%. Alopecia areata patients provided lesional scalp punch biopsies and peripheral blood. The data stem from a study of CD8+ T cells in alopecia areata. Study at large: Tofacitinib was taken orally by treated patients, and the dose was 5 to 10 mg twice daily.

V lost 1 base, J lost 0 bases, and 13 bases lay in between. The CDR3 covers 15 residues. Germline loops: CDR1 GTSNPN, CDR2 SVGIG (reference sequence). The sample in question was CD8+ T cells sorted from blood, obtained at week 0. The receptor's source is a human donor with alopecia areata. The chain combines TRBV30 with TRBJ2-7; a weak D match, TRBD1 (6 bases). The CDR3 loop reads CAWSEGHRSSYEQYF. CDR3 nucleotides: TGTGCCTGGAGTGAGGGACATCGGTCCTCCTACGAGCAGTACTTC. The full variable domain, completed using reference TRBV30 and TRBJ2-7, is SQTIHQWPATLVQPVGSPLSLECTVEGTSNPNLYWYRQAAGRGLQLLFYSVGIGQISSEVPQNLSASRPQDRQFILSSKKLLLSDSGFYLCAWSEGHRSSYEQYFGPGTRLTVT.